The rows below give T cell receptor beta chains drawn from one sample of a study of naive and memory T cell subsets. TCRdb re-called the UMI-ligation and nested PCR reads through MiXCR, storing one row per CDR3 protein. The sample has 85,000 to 130,000 distinct CDR3 sequences, about 14% seen once. The specimen was naive CD8+ T cells from blood. The source is a human donor in good health. CDR3s include the opening cysteine and the closing phenylalanine or tryptophan. A D gene is named only where the DNA matches it firmly. Clone size is shown for a subset of rows, as once, few, many or a class of expanded clone.

J,V,size,D,DNA,CDR3
TRBJ2-1,TRBV29-1,many,TRBD1,TGCAGCGCCGACAGGGGAGACTACAATGAGCAGTTCTTC,CSADRGDYNEQFF
TRBJ1-1,TRBV7-9,.,.,TGTGCCAGCAGTTTATCAGGGACTGAAGCTTTCTTT,CASSLSGTEAFF
TRBJ2-1,TRBV5-5,.,.,TGTGCCAGCAGCGGAGTCGAGGGCGACAATGAGCAGTTCTTC,CASSGVEGDNEQFF
TRBJ2-1,TRBV20-1,few,.,TGCAGTGCTAGGGAAGAGGGGGTGGGTGAGCAGTTCTTC,CSAREEGVGEQFF
TRBJ1-1,TRBV19,many,.,TGTGCCAGTAGTGTGGCCATCACGAACACTGAAGCTTTCTTT,CASSVAITNTEAFF
TRBJ1-1,TRBV20-1,many,.,TGCAGTGCATGTTTGAGGGCGAACACTGAAGCTTTCTTT,CSACLRANTEAFF
TRBJ2-7,TRBV5-4,few,TRBD1,TGTGCCAGCAGTCAGCAGGGGGCGGAAGAGCAGTACTTC,CASSQQGAEEQYF
TRBJ1-1,TRBV29-1,few,TRBD1,TGCAGCGCCTCTCCGGGACAGCACATTGAAGCTTTCTTT,CSASPGQHIEAFF
TRBJ2-1,TRBV7-2,many,.,TGTGCCAGCAGCTTAGTCTGGGACTCGTACAATGAGCAGTTCTTC,CASSLVWDSYNEQFF
TRBJ2-7,TRBV5-4,.,.,TGTGCCAGCAGCTTGGACCACTACCAAAGCTCCTACGAGCAGTACTTC,CASSLDHYQSSYEQYF
TRBJ2-1,TRBV5-6,.,.,TGTGCCAGCAGCTTGGGGCCAGGGGAGGGCAATGAGCAGTTCTTC,CASSLGPGEGNEQFF
TRBJ2-3,TRBV27,.,.,TGTGCCAGCAGTTTGCGAGCCGATCCAGATACGCAGTATTTT,CASSLRADPDTQYF
TRBJ2-7,TRBV12-3/TRBV12-4,many,TRBD2,TGTGCCAGCAGTCCCGCATCTAGCGGAACCTACGAGCAGTACTTC,CASSPASSGTYEQYF
TRBJ2-1,TRBV28,.,.,TGTGCCAGCAGTTTATCGGACAGAGCTGAGCAGTTCTTC,CASSLSDRAEQFF
TRBJ2-7,TRBV7-6,few,.,TGTGCCAGCAGTCCCACCCAAGGGCGAGCCCCCGAGCAGTACTTC,CASSPTQGRAPEQYF
TRBJ1-4,TRBV7-7,.,.,TGTGCTACCTGGGAGGGGCCAACTAATGAAAAACTGTTTTTT,CATWEGPTNEKLFF
TRBJ2-5,TRBV2,.,.,TGTGCCAGCAGTGAAAGGTCCGGGAATCAAGAGACCCAGTACTTC,CASSERSGNQETQYF
TRBJ1-5,TRBV9,many,.,TGTGCCAGCAGCGTAGACGGGGACAATCAACAGCCCCAGCATTTT,CASSVDGDNQQPQHF
TRBJ1-6,TRBV28,few,.,TGTGCCAGCAGTTTCGGGTCAGGTTCACCCCTCCACTTT,CASSFGSGSPLHF
TRBJ2-1,TRBV9,few,.,TGTGCCAGCAGCGTAGAGGCTTTTTCCTACAATGAGCAGTTCTTC,CASSVEAFSYNEQFF
TRBJ1-2,TRBV5-4,.,.,TGTGCCAGCAGTGGGACACCTAACTATGGCTACACCTTC,CASSGTPNYGYTF
TRBJ2-2,TRBV29-1,many,.,TGCAGCGTTGAAGCCGTATCAGGGGTCACCGGGGAGCTGTTTTTT,CSVEAVSGVTGELFF
TRBJ2-5,TRBV7-8,few,.,TGTGCCAGCAGCCCAGGGGTCCAGCTACAAGAGACCCAGTACTTC,CASSPGVQLQETQYF
TRBJ2-1,TRBV20-1,many,.,TGCAGTGCTAGAGTGGTGACTTACAATGAGCAGTTCTTC,CSARVVTYNEQFF
TRBJ1-5,TRBV12-3/TRBV12-4,many,.,TGTGCCAGCAGTTTAGGGGGAGCTCAGCCCCAGCATTTT,CASSLGGAQPQHF
TRBJ2-1,TRBV28,.,.,TGTGCCAGCGTGCAAGACAGCCCCTACAATGAGCAGTTCTTC,CASVQDSPYNEQFF
TRBJ2-1,TRBV7-2,many,TRBD2,TGTGCCAGCAGCTTAGCCGGAGCGGGAGGGCGCCATGAGCAGTTCTTC,CASSLAGAGGRHEQFF